These T cell receptor beta chains were read from a single sample in a study of breast tumors, draining lymph nodes, adjacent tissues. One entry per CDR3 protein, called by TCRdb with MiXCR from the multiplex PCR reads. The data contain more than 100,000 distinct CDR3 sequences, under 25% of them singletons. The sample taken for sequencing was axillary lymph node tissue. These receptors all stem from a female donor with breast cancer. Some clones in this sample may be carry-over from other donors' samples. CDR3s leave out the opening cysteine and the closing phenylalanine or tryptophan.

j_call	cdr3_length	v_call	cdr3_aa
TRBJ2-2	13	TRBV18	ASSRRDREPGELF
TRBJ1-1	10	TRBV7-3	ASSQNSGEPF
TRBJ2-1	14	TRBV6-2/TRBV6-3	ASSYRGAGGFNEQF
TRBJ2-5	9	TRBV6-5	ASSTQETQY
TRBJ2-3	12	TRBV10-3	AISPGQNTDTQY
TRBJ2-7	13	TRBV6-5	ASSTGTSASYEQY
TRBJ1-6	14	TRBV28	ASIGGASSYNSPLH
TRBJ2-1	14	TRBV3-1	ASSQDGDSEYNEQF
TRBJ1-2	12	TRBV11-2	ASSALSGGYGYT
TRBJ2-7	12	TRBV19	ASSIDLSGREQY
TRBJ2-1	9	TRBV28	ASTVNNEQF
TRBJ2-1	8	TRBV20-1	SARDNEQF
TRBJ2-1	13	TRBV20-1	SARFPGLVSNEQF
TRBJ2-7	13	TRBV7-3	ASSLREGNSYEQY
TRBJ1-4	13	TRBV9	ASSTEDRDDEKLF
TRBJ2-1	13	TRBV5-1	ASSLGLAGGLEQF
TRBJ2-1	10	TRBV12-3/TRBV12-4	ASGIGPNEQF
TRBJ2-7	16	TRBV21-1	ASSKDGPRGGSSYEQY
TRBJ2-1	15	TRBV7-9	ASSTGLAGEFYNEQF
TRBJ1-2	13	TRBV6-5	ASSYTGTGGWGYT
TRBJ1-5	14	TRBV20-1	SARGPGQGSVQPQH
TRBJ2-7	15	TRBV6-1	ASSRSPPGQGFYEQY
TRBJ1-5	13	TRBV5-1	ASSLEPERNQPQH
TRBJ2-7	12	TRBV28	ASSIGFDPYEQY
TRBJ2-7	13	TRBV7-8	ASSLLGQGIDEQY
TRBJ2-7	10	TRBV12-3/TRBV12-4	ASSLAGYEQY
TRBJ1-2	12	TRBV20-1	SARPGTDFYGYT
TRBJ2-1	13	TRBV20-1	SASLAERDLNEQF
TRBJ2-5	15	TRBV4-1	ASSQVIRDRRQETQY
TRBJ2-3	14	TRBV18	ASSPGQGTNTDTQY
TRBJ1-3	14	TRBV2	ASTRDSQSSGNTIY
TRBJ2-7	15	TRBV7-8	ASSLEERYGATYEQY
TRBJ1-2	10	TRBV6-1	ASSEGQGLYT